The rows below give T cell receptor beta chains drawn from one sample of a study of long-term antiretroviral therapy in people with HIV. Only in-frame clones appear in the TCRdb table, and some are missing; sequencing was by immunoSEQ multiplex PCR. The sample has over 30,000 clones; under 85% are singletons. The sequenced sample was unsorted PBMCs, obtained 3 years after starting antiretroviral therapy. Receptors originate from a man aged 50-59 years with HIV. Both conserved end residues are part of each CDR3. D genes are given only for firm matches. Part of the rows lack a size; the others show once, few, many or a class for expanded clones.

CDR3 | DNA | size | length | J | V | D
CASRRDLLGEQYF | TGTGCCAGCAGGAGGGACCTTCTGGGGGAGCAGTACTTC | NA | 13 | TRBJ2-7 | TRBV6-5 | NA
CASSLNRDRGSGGYTF | TGTGCCAGCAGCTTAAACCGGGACAGGGGCTCGGGCGGCTACACCTTC | NA | 16 | TRBJ1-2 | TRBV11-2 | TRBD1
CSAPRHNEQFF | TGCAGTGCCCCCCGGCACAATGAGCAGTTCTTC | NA | 11 | TRBJ2-1 | TRBV20-1 | NA
CASRIGTGSGELFF | TGCGCCAGCAGAATCGGGACAGGGTCCGGGGAGCTGTTTTTT | NA | 14 | TRBJ2-2 | TRBV5-1 | TRBD1
CASSQESYEQYF | TGTGCCAGCAGCCAAGAGTCCTACGAGCAGTACTTC | few | 12 | TRBJ2-7 | TRBV4-2 | NA
CASSYRQDEKLFF | TGTGCCAGCAGCTACCGACAGGATGAAAAACTGTTTTTT | NA | 13 | TRBJ1-4 | TRBV5-4 | NA
CASSIGTATYNEQFF | TGTGCCAGTAGTATAGGAACAGCGACCTACAATGAGCAGTTCTTC | medium-sized | 15 | TRBJ2-1 | TRBV19 | NA
CASSPRADRYNEQFF | TGTGCCAGCAGTCCTCGAGCAGACCGATACAATGAGCAGTTCTTC | few | 15 | TRBJ2-1 | TRBV27 | NA
CAISTGTRAKGDIQYF | TGTGCCATCAGTACCGGGACTAGGGCCAAGGGGGACATTCAGTACTTC | NA | 16 | TRBJ2-4 | TRBV10-3 | TRBD2
CSVWGEQETQYF | TGCAGCGTCTGGGGGGAACAAGAGACCCAGTACTTC | NA | 12 | TRBJ2-5 | TRBV29-1 | NA
CATSRVPSGVGEKLFF | TGTGCCACCAGCAGAGTTCCATCAGGGGTGGGTGAAAAACTGTTTTTT | NA | 16 | TRBJ1-4 | TRBV15 | NA
CASKTGDSGNTIYF | TGTGCCAGCAAAACAGGGGACTCTGGAAACACCATATATTTT | once | 14 | TRBJ1-3 | TRBV6-5 | TRBD1
CATSRGTGGHEQFF | TGTGCCACCAGCAGAGGTACAGGGGGGCATGAGCAGTTCTTC | NA | 14 | TRBJ2-1 | TRBV15 | TRBD1
CASSRGVGGGRSTEAFF | TGTGCCAGCAGCCGGGGGGTCGGGGGCGGAAGGAGCACTGAAGCTTTCTTT | NA | 17 | TRBJ1-1 | TRBV5-6 | NA
CASSLAQSEYNEQFF | TGTGCCAGCAGCTTAGCACAGAGCGAATACAATGAGCAGTTCTTC | medium-sized | 15 | TRBJ2-1 | TRBV7-2 | NA
CSSGQDRARNEQFF | TGCAGCTCCGGCCAGGACAGGGCGAGGAATGAGCAGTTCTTC | NA | 14 | TRBJ2-1 | TRBV29-1 | TRBD1
CASRREGYGYTF | TGTGCCAGCAGAAGGGAGGGCTATGGCTACACCTTC | NA | 12 | TRBJ1-2 | TRBV11-2 | NA
CASSLRTSGEGYGYTF | TGTGCCAGCAGCCTTCGGACATCCGGGGAGGGGTATGGCTACACCTTC | NA | 16 | TRBJ1-2 | TRBV28 | NA
CSVPSYTEAFF | TGCAGCGTTCCGTCTTACACTGAAGCTTTCTTT | NA | 11 | TRBJ1-1 | TRBV29-1 | NA
CSVQTDTSTDTQYF | TGCAGCGTGCAGACGGATACTAGCACAGATACGCAGTATTTT | NA | 14 | TRBJ2-3 | TRBV29-1 | NA
CASTFGGSHTGQKNSPLHF | TGTGCCAGCACCTTTGGGGGGTCACATACGGGACAGAAGAATTCACCCCTCCACTTT | NA | 19 | TRBJ1-6 | TRBV28 | TRBD1
CASSLQSGGNYGYTF | TGTGCCAGCAGCTTACAGTCAGGTGGGAACTATGGCTACACCTTC | NA | 15 | TRBJ1-2 | TRBV7-2 | NA
CASSIGQPQHF | TGTGCCAGTAGTATAGGTCAGCCCCAGCATTTT | NA | 11 | TRBJ1-5 | TRBV19 | NA
CASSYGDRRPLGTQYF | TGTGCCAGCAGTTATGGGGACAGGCGTCCCCTAGGGACCCAGTACTTC | NA | 16 | TRBJ2-5 | TRBV6-5 | TRBD1
CASKATRVNSPLHF | TGTGCCAGCAAAGCTACCAGGGTTAATTCACCCCTCCACTTT | NA | 14 | TRBJ1-6 | TRBV27 | NA
CASSHTGSYEQYF | TGCGCCAGCAGCCATACGGGCTCCTACGAGCAGTACTTC | NA | 13 | TRBJ2-7 | TRBV4-3 | NA
CASSEPGSPLHF | TGTGCCAGCAGTGAGCCCGGGTCACCCCTCCACTTT | few | 12 | TRBJ1-6 | TRBV2 | NA
CASRVRRGGVYEQYF | TGTGCCAGCAGGGTACGGCGGGGGGGCGTCTACGAGCAGTACTTC | NA | 15 | TRBJ2-7 | TRBV25-1 | TRBD2
CASSTDRLTGNTIYF | TGTGCCAGCAGCACCGATAGGCTGACTGGAAACACCATATATTTT | NA | 15 | TRBJ1-3 | TRBV5-4 | NA
CASSQDEGRKREKLFF | TGCGCCAGCAGCCAAGATGAGGGGCGTAAACGGGAGAAACTGTTTTTT | NA | 16 | TRBJ1-4 | TRBV4-3 | NA
CASSQDRLGTGELFF | TGCGCCAGCAGCCAAGACAGGCTAGGCACCGGGGAGCTGTTTTTT | NA | 15 | TRBJ2-2 | TRBV4-3 | NA
CASSPGQEFDEQFF | TGTGCCAGCAGCCCGGGACAGGAATTCGATGAGCAGTTCTTC | few | 14 | TRBJ2-1 | TRBV6-4 | TRBD1
CASSPGEAAYNEQFF | TGTGCCAGCAGCCCCGGGGAGGCCGCCTACAATGAGCAGTTCTTC | NA | 15 | TRBJ2-1 | TRBV5-4 | NA
CASSFWGAEQYF | TGTGCCAGCAGTTTCTGGGGAGCCGAGCAGTACTTC | few | 12 | TRBJ2-7 | TRBV27 | NA
CASSLSPTGGYEQYF | TGCGCCAGCAGCCTCTCTCCGACAGGGGGCTACGAGCAGTACTTC | NA | 15 | TRBJ2-7 | TRBV4-3 | TRBD1
CASSQRTSGRMETQYF | TGTGCCAGCAGCCAGAGGACTAGCGGGAGGATGGAGACCCAGTACTTC | NA | 16 | TRBJ2-5 | TRBV28 | TRBD2
CSVVRGLGTDTQYF | TGCAGCGTGGTCAGGGGATTGGGTACAGATACGCAGTATTTT | NA | 14 | TRBJ2-3 | TRBV29-1 | NA
CASSGSVIPLAEAFF | TGCGCCAGCAGCGGATCAGTTATTCCCCTTGCTGAAGCTTTCTTT | once | 15 | TRBJ1-1 | TRBV5-1 | NA
CASSQGAGTEAFF | TGTGCCAGCAGTCAGGGGGCGGGAACTGAAGCTTTCTTT | few | 13 | TRBJ1-1 | TRBV2 | TRBD1
CASGQHYEQYF | TGTGCCAGCGGTCAACACTACGAGCAGTACTTC | few | 11 | TRBJ2-7 | TRBV9 | NA
CASSEARGKEGYTF | TGTGCCAGCAGTGAGGCCAGGGGGAAGGAAGGCTACACCTTC | NA | 14 | TRBJ1-2 | TRBV2 | TRBD1
CASSPGTQVHSYEQYF | TGTGCCAGCTCACCCGGCACGCAGGTCCACTCCTACGAGCAGTACTTC | NA | 16 | TRBJ2-7 | TRBV18 | NA
CSAMANYGYTF | TGCAGTGCTATGGCTAACTATGGCTACACCTTC | once | 11 | TRBJ1-2 | TRBV20-1 | NA
CASSRTVSGNTIYF | TGTGCCAGCAGCCGGACAGTCTCTGGAAACACCATATATTTT | few | 14 | TRBJ1-3 | TRBV7-2 | NA
CASRTGGRTDTQYF | TGTGCCAGCAGGACAGGGGGCAGGACAGATACGCAGTATTTT | NA | 14 | TRBJ2-3 | TRBV6-6 | TRBD1
CASSPTGDTNTGELFF | TGTGCCAGCTCACCTACGGGAGACACGAACACCGGGGAGCTGTTTTTT | NA | 16 | TRBJ2-2 | TRBV18 | NA
CASSQDRISYNEQFF | TGCGCCAGCAGCCAAGACAGGATTTCCTACAATGAGCAGTTCTTC | NA | 15 | TRBJ2-1 | TRBV4-3 | NA
CASSYGSGGETQYF | TGTGCCAGCAGTTACGGATCGGGGGGAGAGACCCAGTACTTC | NA | 14 | TRBJ2-5 | TRBV6-6 | TRBD2
CASSLATGLMNTEAFF | TGCGCCAGCAGCTTGGCCACAGGCCTGATGAACACTGAAGCTTTCTTT | NA | 16 | TRBJ1-1 | TRBV5-1 | NA
CASSFVGTNNEQFF | TGTGCCAGCAGCTTTGTGGGGACGAACAATGAGCAGTTCTTC | NA | 14 | TRBJ2-1 | TRBV7-9 | NA
CASSEWGDTQYF | TGTGCCAGCAGTGAATGGGGAGATACGCAGTATTTT | NA | 12 | TRBJ2-3 | TRBV2 | NA
CASSQVPNPYGYTF | TGTGCCAGCAGCCAAGTCCCCAATCCCTATGGCTACACCTTC | NA | 14 | TRBJ1-2 | TRBV4-2 | NA
CASSSNGGQGCF | TGTGCCAGCAGTTCAAACGGGGGACAGGGGTGCTTC | NA | 12 | TRBJ2-7 | TRBV7-9 | TRBD1
CASSPPRATGYTF | TGTGCCAGCTCACCCCCCAGGGCGACTGGCTACACCTTC | few | 13 | TRBJ1-2 | TRBV18 | NA
CASSSTEGYEQYF | TGTGCCAGCTCATCAACAGAAGGGTACGAGCAGTACTTC | NA | 13 | TRBJ2-7 | TRBV18 | NA
CASSPKGVEETQYF | TGTGCCAGCAGCCCTAAGGGGGTAGAGGAGACCCAGTACTTC | few | 14 | TRBJ2-5 | TRBV11-3 | NA
CSVGGQAYEQYF | TGCAGCGTTGGGGGACAGGCCTACGAGCAGTACTTC | NA | 12 | TRBJ2-7 | TRBV29-1 | TRBD1